These 27 T cell receptor beta chains were all obtained from the same sample, sequenced in a study of blood T cells in healthy people across ages (dated by TCRdb to about 2015). The library was generated by 5' RACE. The run used an Illumina HiSeq 2500. A second PCR of about 7 to 12 cycles was run with a J-beta primer mix and a sample-barcoded 5' primer. TCRdb cleaned the public reads at Q25 with fastp, built clones with MiXCR and kept in-frame beta chains. Rows with a matching CDR3 protein are joined into one entry that keeps the most common DNA and genes. In this sample the table shows some 1.7 million distinct CDR3 sequences, approximately 28% of which occur a single time. The ten largest clones add up to approximately 7.7% of the sample. The specimen sequenced was blood. The receptors were sampled from a woman aged 30 to 39 in good health.

This clonotype has ten or more counts. This chain links TRBV20-1 with TRBJ1-2; a weak D match, TRBD1 (6 bases). The CDR3 runs to 11 residues. CDR1 and CDR2 (germline): DFQATT, SNEGSKA (reference sequence). Trimming cost V 4 bases and J 10 bases, with 13 bases left between them. The CDR3 loop reads CSAIGGVDYTF. DNA for the CDR3: TGCAGTGCTATAGGGGGTGTTGACTACACCTTC.

The chain combines TRBV7-9 with TRBJ2-1, with 7 positions matching TRBD2. The length of the CDR3 is 16 residues. Unmatched junction bases numbered 6, after V lost 2 bases and J lost 2 bases. The germline CDR1 and CDR2 sequences are SEHNR and FQNEAQ (reference sequence). The CDR3 DNA sequence: TGTGCCAGCAGCTTACCCGCGGGGGATCCCTACAATGAGCAGTTCTTC. This gives the protein CASSLPAGDPYNEQFF.

V gene TRBV13 combines with J gene TRBJ2-1, with D possibly called TRBD1 or TRBD2 (5 bases each). The germline V gene has CDR1 PRHDT and CDR2 FYEKMQ (reference sequence). The CDR3 loop spans 14 amino acids. Trimming removed 4 bases from V and 13 bases from J, with 20 bases in between. The CDR3 spells CASSYGALDKTQFF. CDR3 nucleotide sequence: TGTGCCAGCAGCTACGGGGCACTGGATAAGACCCAGTTCTTC.

The rearrangement links TRBV9 to TRBJ1-4; no definite D call. The V end was cut by 2 bases, the J end by 0 bases, with 5 bases between. The CDR3 is 14 amino acids. The V gene's germline CDR1 is SGDLS and CDR2 YYNGEE. The CDR3 is CASSVSATNEKLFF. DNA of the CDR3: TGTGCCAGCAGCGTCTCTGCAACTAATGAAAAACTGTTTTTT. Supplemented by reference TRBV9 and TRBJ1-4, the full variable domain reads DSGVTQTPKHLITATGQRVTLRCSPRSGDLSVYWYQQSLDQGLQFLIQYYNGEERAKGNILERFSAQQFPDLHSELNLSSLELGDSALYFCASSVSATNEKLFFGSGTQLSVL.

This clonotype has ten or more counts. The J gene is TRBJ2-7, the V gene TRBV5-6; TRBD1 matches 8 bases. The CDR3 has 15 amino acids. CDR1 SGHDT and CDR2 YYEEEE come from the germline V gene. J was trimmed by 3 bases and V by 8 bases; bases with no gene match: 13. CDR3 nucleotides: TGTGCCAGTAGTCCCGGACAGGGATCCGGCTACGAGCAGTACTTC. This gives the protein CASSPGQGSGYEQYF.

The CDR3 is CAVGCYGYTF. The CDR3 DNA sequence: TGTGCCGTGGGGTGCTATGGCTACACCTTC. The chain carries TRBV11-3 and TRBJ1-2; D ambiguous. Germline CDR1 is SGHNT and CDR2 is YENEEA. The ends were cut back, 11 bases at V and 4 bases at J, with 8 bases in the middle. The CDR3 is made up of 10 amino acids.

The rearrangement joins TRBV3-1 to TRBJ2-1; 10 positions match TRBD1. This CDR3 spans 11 amino acids. Germline lookup yields CDR1 LGHDT and CDR2 YNNKEL (reference sequence). V lost 5 bases, J lost 14 bases, and 3 bases stayed unmatched. This CDR3 reads CASSAGTGEFF. CDR3 in DNA: TGTGCCAGCAGCGCCGGGACAGGGGAGTTCTTC.

This clonotype was counted between two and nine times. The DNA of the CDR3 is TGTGCCAGCAGCTTAGTGGAGGGCCCAGGTCAGCAGTTCTTC. Its translation is CASSLVEGPGQQFF. The gene calls are TRBV7-9 and TRBJ2-1, with D possibly being TRBD2 (6 bases). Germline V gene lookup returns CDR1 SEHNR and CDR2 FQNEAQ (reference sequence). This CDR3 contains 14 residues. Trimming pared 1 base from V and 11 bases from J, leaving 15 bases between. Combining the CDR3 with reference TRBV7-9 and TRBJ2-1 gives the whole variable domain DTGVSQNPRHKITKRGQNVTFRCDPISEHNRLYWYRQTLGQGPEFLTYFQNEAQLEKSRLLSDRFSAERPKGSFSTLEIQRTEQGDSAMYLCASSLVEGPGQQFFGPGTRLTVL.

The rearrangement links TRBV5-1 to TRBJ2-3, with TRBD1 as a possible D gene (6 bases). CDR1 SGHRS and CDR2 YFSETQ come from the germline V gene. Trimming took off 0 bases at V and 2 bases at J, with 10 bases between the two ends. This CDR3 comprises 15 residues. For the CDR3, the DNA is TGCGCCAGCAGCTTGGCCGGACAGAACACAGATACGCAGTATTTT. Protein: CASSLAGQNTDTQYF. The complete variable domain, with remaining parts taken from reference TRBV5-1 and TRBJ2-3, reads KAGVTQTPRYLIKTRGQQVTLSCSPISGHRSVSWYQQTPGQGLQFLFEYFSETQRNKGNFPGRFSGRQFSNSRSEMNVSTLELGDSALYLCASSLAGQNTDTQYFGPGTRLTVL.

J is TRBJ1-2 and V is TRBV3-1; D remains unclear. V was pared by 0 bases and J by 7 bases, with 12 bases between. This CDR3 region has 14 residues. Germline V gives CDR1 LGHDT, CDR2 YNNKEL (reference sequence). The CDR3 nucleotides read TGTGCCAGCAGCCAAGACGAGGGCCGAGGTGGCTACACCTTC. It yields the protein CASSQDEGRGGYTF.

CDR3 in amino acids: CSAREDGTGLGYTF. The CDR3, as DNA: TGCAGTGCTAGAGAAGACGGGACAGGGCTTGGCTACACCTTC. This chain joins TRBV20-1 and TRBJ1-2, with 9 bases lining up with TRBD1. Germline V CDR1 and CDR2: DFQATT, SNEGSKA (reference sequence). The CDR3 consists of 14 residues. V trimming: 0 bases; J trimming: 7 bases; junction bases outside the gene matches: 6.

Turning to this clonotype: A read error may produce the germline difference seen at one junction end. This rearrangement joins TRBV20-1 to TRBJ2-1, with TRBD2 matching 10 bases. The CDR3 extends over 15 amino acids. Germline V gives CDR1 DFQATT, CDR2 SNEGSKA (reference sequence). CDR3 DNA sequence: TGCAGGGCTAGACCTCCGGGACTAGCGACCGATGAACAGTTCTTC. Translating it yields CRARPPGLATDEQFF.

The J gene is TRBJ2-7, the V gene TRBV10-3; TRBD1 might be the D (6 bases). Germline V gene sequence: CDR1 ENHRY, CDR2 SYGVKD. The CDR3 extends over 13 amino acids. V lost 9 bases and J lost 0, with 12 bases in between. CDR3 bases: TGTGCCATGAGCGACAGGAGCTCCTACGAGCAGTACTTC. It is translated as CAMSDRSSYEQYF.

This clonotype occurred many times. The V gene is TRBV7-2, the J gene TRBJ2-5, with 12 bases aligning to TRBD2. The junction had 8 bases not matched to a gene; V was cut back by 5 bases and J by 4 bases. Looked up from germline, CDR1 is SGHTA and CDR2 is FQGNSA. This CDR3 contains 16 residues. CDR3 region: CASSTILAGGGETQYF. For the CDR3, the DNA is TGTGCCAGCAGCACCATCCTAGCGGGAGGGGGAGAGACCCAGTACTTC.

This clonotype has a count of ten or more. This chain links TRBV20-1 with TRBJ2-7; possibly TRBD1 for D (5 bases). The CDR3 covers 13 residues. Germline lookup yields CDR1 DFQATT and CDR2 SNEGSKA (reference sequence). V dropped 6 bases and J dropped 0 bases, with 12 bases sitting between them. The CDR3 DNA reads as TGCAGTGCCCCCTCGCAGGGCTCCTACGAGCAGTACTTC. It is translated as CSAPSQGSYEQYF.

With regard to this clonotype: A read error is possible here, since a much larger clone lies one base away. This sequence joins TRBV20-1 and TRBJ2-6; D is perhaps TRBD1 (7 bases). This CDR3 comprises 18 residues. The germline V gene has CDR1 DFQATT and CDR2 SNEGSKA (reference sequence). The CDR3 reads CSARPTGDSFSGANVRTF. The CDR3 DNA reads as TGCAGTGCTAGACCCACGGGGGACAGCTTCTCTGGGGCCAACGTCCGGACTTTC.

V usage is TRBV24-1 and J usage is TRBJ2-3; D is unclear. The CDR3 contains 13 residues. V was shortened by 0 bases and J by 7 bases, with 7 bases between the two germline ends. CDR1 KGHDR and CDR2 SFDVKD come from the germline V gene. The CDR3 DNA follows: TGTGCCACCAGTGATTTGCAGATAAATACGCAGTATTTT. Translation: CATSDLQINTQYF.

Note on this clonotype: One end of the junction is discordant with germline, which a read error may explain. The V and J genes are TRBV5-6 and TRBJ2-7; 11 nucleotides line up with TRBD2. Germline lookup yields CDR1 SGHDT and CDR2 YYEEEE. The CDR3 is 16 residues long. The CDR3 DNA reads as TGTGTCAGCAGCTTGGCCTGGACTAGCGGGCATTTTGAGCAGTACTTC. Encoded protein: CVSSLAWTSGHFEQYF.

This chain uses TRBV20-1 with TRBJ1-5; 7 bases line up with TRBD1. The CDR3 contains 15 residues. V shed 3 bases, J shed 7 bases, and the junction held 12 bases outside the gene matches. Germline CDR1 DFQATT, CDR2 SNEGSKA (reference sequence). In nucleotides, the CDR3 is TGCAGTGCTAGCCGGGACAGTAACTTCAACCAGCCCCAGCATTTT. Protein: CSASRDSNFNQPQHF.

This sequence joins TRBV6-1 and TRBJ1-2; the D gene is possibly TRBD1 (6 bases). Trimming cost V 2 bases and J 5 bases, with 18 bases left between them. Germline V lookup: CDR1 MNHNS, CDR2 SASEGT. This CDR3 region has 16 residues. The CDR3 protein is CASSETLSAGEYGYTF. The CDR3 nucleotides are TGTGCCAGCAGTGAAACGTTGTCGGCAGGGGAATATGGCTACACCTTC.

For this clonotype: A read error may explain this, as a much larger clone is one base away. The rearrangement uses TRBV5-5 and TRBJ2-6, with 11 bases that match TRBD1. The germline CDR1 and CDR2 sequences are SGHKS and YYEKEE (reference sequence). V lost 2 bases, J lost 0 bases, and 10 bases stayed unmatched. This CDR3 is built from 20 residues. DNA of the CDR3: TGTGCCAGCAGCTTTCGCGAGGGACAGGGGGGACTCTCTGGGGCCAACGTCCTGACTTTC. Translated, it gives CASSFREGQGGLSGANVLTF.

Notes on this clonotype: The junction departs from germline at one end; a sequencing error may be responsible. CDR3 sequence (DNA): TGTGCCGGAAACACGGGGCAGAAAAACGTTCAGTACTTC. Amino acids: CAGNTGQKNVQYF. The J gene is TRBJ2-4, the V gene TRBV2; TRBD1 or TRBD2 may be the D gene (5 bases each). Germline V gene lookup returns CDR1 SNHLY and CDR2 FYNNEI. The CDR3 sequence is 13 residues long. The variable domain in full, completed from reference TRBV2 and TRBJ2-4, reads EPEVTQTPSHQVTQMGQEVILRCVPISNHLYFYWYRQILGQKVEFLVSFYNNEISEKSEIFDDQFSVERPDGSNFTLKIRSTKLEDSAMYFCAGNTGQKNVQYFGAGTRLSVL.

A few counts support this clonotype. This rearrangement joins TRBV20-1 to TRBJ2-1, with D possibly called TRBD1 or TRBD2 (7 bases each). The CDR3 runs 16 residues. Germline lookup yields CDR1 DFQATT and CDR2 SNEGSKA (reference sequence). V was cut by 0 bases and J by 3 bases, with 15 bases left in between. CDR3 loop: CSARDRGRGGYNEQFF. Written as DNA, the CDR3 is TGCAGTGCTAGAGATCGGGGCAGGGGGGGCTACAATGAGCAGTTCTTC.

Details on this clonotype: A much larger clone differs by one base, so this may be a read error. V usage is TRBV20-1 and J usage is TRBJ2-5; 8 bases align to TRBD1. Trimming cost V 1 base and J 0 bases; bases outside gene matches: 4. Germline-derived CDR1 and CDR2 are DFQATT and SNEGSKA (reference sequence). The CDR3 totals 15 residues. The DNA for the CDR3 is TGCAGTGCTAGAGGACAGGGGCTTTACCAAGAGACCCAGTACTTC. Encoded protein: CSARGQGLYQETQYF.

On this clonotype itself: Being one base from a much bigger clone, this may be a read error. V gene TRBV3-1 combines with J gene TRBJ2-7, with TRBD2 identical over 7 bases. This CDR3 has 15 residues. Per the germline V gene, CDR1 is LGHDT and CDR2 is YNNKEL (reference sequence). CDR3 nucleotide sequence: TGTGCCAGCAGCCCCGATGGCGGGGGTGGTTACGGGCAGTACTTC. Encoded protein: CASSPDGGGGYGQYF.

This sequence joins TRBV29-1 and TRBJ2-7; 7 bases agree with TRBD1. The CDR3 sequence is 12 residues long. CDR1 and CDR2 from the germline V gene are SQVTM and ANQGSEA. V shed 4 bases, J shed 2 bases, and the junction held 2 bases outside the gene matches. CDR3 coding DNA: TGCAGCGTTGCGACAGGGCCCTACGAGCAGTACTTC. It specifies CSVATGPYEQYF.

This clonotype was seen a handful of times. V usage is TRBV12-3 or TRBV12-4 and J usage is TRBJ2-7; 8 nucleotides line up with TRBD1. The CDR3 totals 17 residues. After removal of 6 bases from V and 2 bases from J, the junction contained 15 bases not matched to a gene. As DNA, the CDR3 is TGTGCCAGCAGCTCCCCTAAAACAGGGGGAAAAGCCTACGAGCAGTACTTC. This codes for CASSSPKTGGKAYEQYF.